This entry lists 11 T cell receptor beta chains sequenced from one sample in a study of T cells in Graves' hyperthyroidism and ophthalmopathy. Researchers amplified the TCR beta CDR3 regions from RNA transcripts. The TCR CDR3 first-round RT-PCR relied on the HTBI primer set. TCRdb used MiXCR to reprocess the multiplex PCR reads, holding one entry per CDR3 protein. The table includes a few hundred thousand distinct CDR3 sequences, roughly 13% detected once. Sequenced input: blood. All receptors come from a woman aged 18-29 years with Graves' hyperthyroidism.

This clonotype was observed many times. The chain is built from TRBV2 and TRBJ1-1, with 8 bases identical to TRBD1. Trimming took 4 bases from V and 7 from J; bases not matched to a gene: 2. The CDR3 sequence is 12 residues long. Looked up from germline, CDR1 is SNHLY and CDR2 is FYNNEI. The CDR3: CASSVDRGEAFF. As DNA, the CDR3 is TGTGCCAGCAGTGTTGACAGGGGTGAAGCTTTCTTT.

The chain recombines TRBV25-1 with TRBJ1-5; D is unclear. This CDR3 spans 17 amino acids. CDR1 is MGHDK and CDR2 is SYGVNS in the germline V gene. V was trimmed by 2 bases and J by 4 bases, leaving 18 bases between them. In nucleotides, the CDR3 is TGTGCCAGCAGTGAAAGCATCCCTCCGGGTTCGAATCAGCCCCAGCATTTT. It codes for CASSESIPPGSNQPQHF. The variable domain in full, completed from reference TRBV25-1 and TRBJ1-5, reads EADIYQTPRYLVIGTGKKITLECSQTMGHDKMYWYQQDPGMELHLIHYSYGVNSTEKGDLSSESTVSRIRTEHFPLTLESARPSHTSQYLCASSESIPPGSNQPQHFGDGTRLSIL.

This clonotype was picked up a small number of times. CDR3 bases: TGTGCCAGCAGCCCAGAGGACTATGCGGACGTTAATTCACCCCTCCACTTT. It is translated as CASSPEDYADVNSPLHF. This chain links TRBV9 with TRBJ1-6; D remains ambiguous. The V end was cut by 4 bases, the J end by 6 bases, with 20 bases between. The CDR3 is 17 residues long. Germline lookup yields CDR1 SGDLS and CDR2 YYNGEE.

This clonotype has only a few counts. This chain connects TRBV5-4 to TRBJ2-3; 7 bases are a match to TRBD2. Per the germline V gene, CDR1 is SGHNT and CDR2 is YYREEE (reference sequence). The V gene end was trimmed by 2 bases and the J gene end by 3 bases; junction bases not matched to a gene: 12. This CDR3 contains 17 residues. CDR3 bases: TGTGCCAGCAGCTTAGTAGGGGCGGGAGTGGGTACAGATACGCAGTATTTT. It yields the protein CASSLVGAGVGTDTQYF.

This clonotype appeared a single time. This chain connects TRBV2 to TRBJ1-5, with a weak D call TRBD1 (5 bases). CDR3 size: 17 residues. Trimming removed 4 bases at V and 0 bases at J, with 16 bases between. Germline V gene lookup returns CDR1 SNHLY and CDR2 FYNNEI. CDR3 protein: CASSVESTAHSNQPQHF. The DNA of the CDR3 is TGTGCCAGCAGTGTCGAATCGACAGCCCATAGCAATCAGCCCCAGCATTTT.

The chain is built from TRBV7-3 and TRBJ2-6, with TRBD2 identical over 8 bases. The V gene's germline CDR1 is SGHTA and CDR2 FQGTGA. The junction had 9 bases not matched to a gene; V was cut back by 3 bases and J by 2 bases. The CDR3 is 18 amino acids. The DNA of the CDR3 is TGTGCCAGCAGCTTCGCAGGCGGGGGGCAAACTGGGGCCAACGTCCTGACTTTC. It encodes CASSFAGGGQTGANVLTF.

This clonotype has a count of ten or more. The chain couples TRBV6-4 to TRBJ2-5, with D uncertain. Trimming took off 2 bases at V and 7 bases at J, with 14 bases between the two ends. The CDR3 extends over 14 amino acids. Per the germline V gene, CDR1 is MRHNA and CDR2 is SNTAGT. Here the CDR3 DNA reads TGTGCCAGCAGTGACACCCCGGGTTCCGGGACCCAGTACTTC. Amino acids: CASSDTPGSGTQYF.

This clonotype was recorded at least ten times. V is TRBV11-2 and J is TRBJ1-2; D might be TRBD1 (5 bases). Trimming cost V 5 bases and J 8 bases, with 12 bases left between them. The length of the CDR3 is 12 residues. Germline CDR1 reads SGHAT; CDR2 reads FQNNGV. The chain's CDR3 is CASSQGLGGYTF. Written as DNA, the CDR3 is TGTGCCAGCAGCCAGGGTTTAGGGGGCTACACCTTC.

This clonotype was seen only a few times. The rearrangement links TRBV30 to TRBJ1-2; D remains ambiguous. Trimming removed 3 bases at V and 6 bases at J, with 17 bases between. CDR3 length equals 14 residues. Germline V lookup: CDR1 GTSNPN, CDR2 SVGIG (reference sequence). The CDR3 here is CAWSSEGLRDGYTF. CDR3 nucleotides: TGTGCCTGGAGCAGCGAAGGACTTCGGGATGGCTACACCTTC.

The V gene is TRBV7-3, the J gene TRBJ2-2; possibly TRBD2 for D (5 bases). The V and J ends lost 1 base and 11 bases respectively, with 14 bases between them. The CDR3 length is 14 residues. Germline V gene lookup returns CDR1 SGHTA and CDR2 FQGTGA. CDR3 DNA: TGTGCCAGCAGCTTAAAAAGGTTCGAGGGAGAGCTGTTTTTT. Translated, it gives CASSLKRFEGELFF.

This clonotype showed up just a few times. The chain has TRBV20-1 and TRBJ1-5; 10 nucleotides match TRBD1. Germline V gene data show CDR1 as DFQATT and CDR2 as SNEGSKA (reference sequence). This CDR3 has 15 amino acids. The junction had 2 bases not matched to a gene; V was cut back by 1 base and J by 2 bases. The CDR3 is CSARGQGAGNQPQHF. The CDR3 region has the DNA TGCAGTGCTAGAGGACAGGGGGCTGGCAATCAGCCCCAGCATTTT.